The sequence of this T cell receptor beta chain was determined in a study of identical twins. A remark on this clonotype: Its antigen is still unknown.

Study observations and caveats: Modelling underestimated the level of out-of-frame TCR alpha sharing observed in monozygotic twins.

cDNA carried unique molecular identifiers, and a universal primer site was added by template switching. TCRdb itself ran the 5' RACE reads through MiXCR, one entry per CDR3 protein. The repertoire holds 450,000 or so distinct CDR3 sequences, with 15% to 20% as singletons. Germline values: CDR1 MNHEY, CDR2 SMNVEV (reference sequence). Trimming took 3 bases from V and 1 from J, leaving 4 bases between them. This CDR3 has 13 amino acids. The genes are TRBV27 and TRBJ2-4; D remains unclear. Sample: naive T cells sorted from blood. This TCR was recovered from a man aged 45-60 years in good health. The CDR3 DNA sequence: TGTGCCAGCAGTTTCTCGGCCAAAAACATTCAGTACTTC. It translates to CASSFSAKNIQYF.